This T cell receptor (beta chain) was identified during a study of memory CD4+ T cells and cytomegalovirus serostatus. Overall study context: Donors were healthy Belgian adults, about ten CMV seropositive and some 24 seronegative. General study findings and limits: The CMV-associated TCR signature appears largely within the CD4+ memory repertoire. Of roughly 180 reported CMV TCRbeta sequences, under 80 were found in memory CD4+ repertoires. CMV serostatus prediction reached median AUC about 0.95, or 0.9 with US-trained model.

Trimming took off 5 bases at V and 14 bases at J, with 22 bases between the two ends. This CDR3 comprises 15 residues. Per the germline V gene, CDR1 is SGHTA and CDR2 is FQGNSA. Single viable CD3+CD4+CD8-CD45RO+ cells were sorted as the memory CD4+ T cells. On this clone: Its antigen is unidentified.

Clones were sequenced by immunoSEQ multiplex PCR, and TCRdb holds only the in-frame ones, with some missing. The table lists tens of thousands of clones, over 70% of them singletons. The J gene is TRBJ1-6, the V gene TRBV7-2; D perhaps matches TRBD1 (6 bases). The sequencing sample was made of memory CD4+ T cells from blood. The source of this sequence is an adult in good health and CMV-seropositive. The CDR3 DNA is TGTGCCAGCAGCCCTGGGACACCTCGGGATTCGGCCCTCCACTTT. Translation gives CASSPGTPRDSALHF.